The 10 T cell receptor beta chains listed next were all sequenced from one sample in a study of tumor and adjacent non-tumor tissue in lung cancer. No cell sorting was done before RNA was extracted from the tissue. A modified ARM-PCR protocol with three rounds of nested PCR amplified TCRbeta. Using its own MiXCR run on the multiplex PCR reads, TCRdb lists one record per CDR3 protein. The sample carries 100,000 to 150,000 distinct CDR3 sequences, 66% recorded once. Sequencing input: lung tumor tissue. All receptors derive from a man aged 30 to 45 with non-small cell lung cancer.

This clonotype was seen more than once but under ten times. The chain recombines TRBV20-1 with TRBJ2-7, with 7 bases that match TRBD2. This CDR3 has 13 amino acids. Germline lookup yields CDR1 DFQATT and CDR2 SNEGSKA (reference sequence). V trimming: 6 bases; J trimming: 9 bases; junction bases outside the gene matches: 14. The CDR3 region has the DNA TGCAGTGCCGCCTCGACTGGGACTATGACGCAGTACTTC. It translates to CSAASTGTMTQYF.

This clonotype was seen a few times. The chain joins TRBV27 to TRBJ2-1; 9 positions match TRBD1. The CDR3 consists of 15 residues. With 3 bases clipped from V and 8 bases from J, the junction kept 8 bases outside the gene matches. Germline V CDR1 and CDR2: MNHEY, SMNVEV (reference sequence). Here the CDR3 DNA reads TGTGCCAGCAGTTTTACAGGGGGCCTCTTGGATGAGCAGTTCTTC. The encoded protein is CASSFTGGLLDEQFF.

Notes on this clonotype: This sequence may be a read error, since a much larger clone differs from it by one base. The genes are TRBV28 and TRBJ2-5; no definite D call. CDR1 is MDHEN, CDR2 SYDVKM, per germline. The CDR3 consists of 13 residues. Trimming shortened V by 7 bases and J by 5 bases, and 14 bases separated the two germline ends. CDR3 in amino acids: CASTPPSVETQYF. The CDR3 region has the DNA TGTGCCAGCACTCCGCCAAGCGTCGAGACCCAGTACTTC.

On this clonotype itself: This may be a read error, as it is one base from a much larger clone. This chain links TRBV5-1 with TRBJ1-1; D is unclear. Trimming removed 6 bases from V and 1 base from J, with 16 bases in between. CDR1 and CDR2 from the germline V gene are SGHRS and YFSETQ. The CDR3 runs 15 residues. CDR3 protein: CASNLFSQSNTEAFF. For the CDR3, the DNA is TGCGCCAGCAACTTATTCAGTCAGTCGAACACTGAAGCTTTCTTT.

A few counts support this clonotype. The CDR3 spells CASSQPSSGDGGYTF. The CDR3 coding sequence is TGTGCCAGCAGCCAACCTTCATCCGGGGATGGTGGCTACACCTTC. This chain connects TRBV4-2 to TRBJ1-2, with D uncertain. This CDR3 contains 15 residues. The V end was cut by 2 bases, the J end by 7 bases, with 17 bases between. CDR1 is LGHNA, CDR2 YNFKEQ, per germline.

This clonotype has just a few counts. The gene calls are TRBV4-2 and TRBJ2-3, with D perhaps matching TRBD2 (5 bases). Germline V gives CDR1 LGHNA, CDR2 YNFKEQ. Trimming removed 3 bases at V and 2 bases at J, with 12 bases between. This CDR3 is built from 15 residues. As DNA, the CDR3 is TGTGCCAGCAGCCAGTCTAGCAGAGACACAGATACGCAGTATTTT. The encoded protein is CASSQSSRDTDTQYF.

As to this clonotype: This could be a read error, since a much larger clone is one nucleotide away. The chain links TRBV6-6 to TRBJ2-4; D is unresolved. Germline V gene data show CDR1 as MNHNY and CDR2 as SVGAGI (reference sequence). The CDR3 length is 14 residues. Between the trimmed V and J ends, which lost 7 bases and 5 bases, there was a span of 15 bases. The CDR3: CASTNGVLENIQYF. The CDR3 nucleotides are TGTGCCAGCACTAACGGAGTGTTGGAAAACATTCAGTACTTC.

Details on this clonotype: The germline gene is not matched at one end of the junction; a read error may be the cause. V is TRBV20-1 and J is TRBJ2-2, with D uncertain. Germline CDR1 DFQATT, CDR2 SNEGSKA (reference sequence). This CDR3 is 13 amino acids long. The CDR3 spells CSARGVGTEELFF. The CDR3 region has the DNA TGCAGCGCTAGAGGTGTCGGAACGGAGGAGCTGTTTTTT.

Worth noting for this clonotype: Its ends do not fully match the called genes, so a read error is possible. The chain is built from TRBV11-2 and TRBJ2-5, with 7 bases aligning to TRBD1. The CDR3 extends over 14 amino acids. Germline CDR1 SGHAT, CDR2 FQNNGV. The CDR3 loop reads CARSSGRGYETQYF. As DNA, the CDR3 is TGTGCCAGGAGCTCGGGCAGGGGGTACGAGACCCAGTACTTC.

As concerns this clonotype: Just one base apart from a much larger clone, this may be a read error. The chain recombines TRBV6-5 with TRBJ1-1; TRBD1 is a possible D gene (5 bases). Germline CDR1 reads MNHEY; CDR2 reads SVGAGI. CDR3 size: 16 residues. CDR3 bases: TGTGCCAGCAGTTACTCCAGGGATCCCATGAACACTGAAGCTTCCTTT. Its protein is CASSYSRDPMNTEASF.